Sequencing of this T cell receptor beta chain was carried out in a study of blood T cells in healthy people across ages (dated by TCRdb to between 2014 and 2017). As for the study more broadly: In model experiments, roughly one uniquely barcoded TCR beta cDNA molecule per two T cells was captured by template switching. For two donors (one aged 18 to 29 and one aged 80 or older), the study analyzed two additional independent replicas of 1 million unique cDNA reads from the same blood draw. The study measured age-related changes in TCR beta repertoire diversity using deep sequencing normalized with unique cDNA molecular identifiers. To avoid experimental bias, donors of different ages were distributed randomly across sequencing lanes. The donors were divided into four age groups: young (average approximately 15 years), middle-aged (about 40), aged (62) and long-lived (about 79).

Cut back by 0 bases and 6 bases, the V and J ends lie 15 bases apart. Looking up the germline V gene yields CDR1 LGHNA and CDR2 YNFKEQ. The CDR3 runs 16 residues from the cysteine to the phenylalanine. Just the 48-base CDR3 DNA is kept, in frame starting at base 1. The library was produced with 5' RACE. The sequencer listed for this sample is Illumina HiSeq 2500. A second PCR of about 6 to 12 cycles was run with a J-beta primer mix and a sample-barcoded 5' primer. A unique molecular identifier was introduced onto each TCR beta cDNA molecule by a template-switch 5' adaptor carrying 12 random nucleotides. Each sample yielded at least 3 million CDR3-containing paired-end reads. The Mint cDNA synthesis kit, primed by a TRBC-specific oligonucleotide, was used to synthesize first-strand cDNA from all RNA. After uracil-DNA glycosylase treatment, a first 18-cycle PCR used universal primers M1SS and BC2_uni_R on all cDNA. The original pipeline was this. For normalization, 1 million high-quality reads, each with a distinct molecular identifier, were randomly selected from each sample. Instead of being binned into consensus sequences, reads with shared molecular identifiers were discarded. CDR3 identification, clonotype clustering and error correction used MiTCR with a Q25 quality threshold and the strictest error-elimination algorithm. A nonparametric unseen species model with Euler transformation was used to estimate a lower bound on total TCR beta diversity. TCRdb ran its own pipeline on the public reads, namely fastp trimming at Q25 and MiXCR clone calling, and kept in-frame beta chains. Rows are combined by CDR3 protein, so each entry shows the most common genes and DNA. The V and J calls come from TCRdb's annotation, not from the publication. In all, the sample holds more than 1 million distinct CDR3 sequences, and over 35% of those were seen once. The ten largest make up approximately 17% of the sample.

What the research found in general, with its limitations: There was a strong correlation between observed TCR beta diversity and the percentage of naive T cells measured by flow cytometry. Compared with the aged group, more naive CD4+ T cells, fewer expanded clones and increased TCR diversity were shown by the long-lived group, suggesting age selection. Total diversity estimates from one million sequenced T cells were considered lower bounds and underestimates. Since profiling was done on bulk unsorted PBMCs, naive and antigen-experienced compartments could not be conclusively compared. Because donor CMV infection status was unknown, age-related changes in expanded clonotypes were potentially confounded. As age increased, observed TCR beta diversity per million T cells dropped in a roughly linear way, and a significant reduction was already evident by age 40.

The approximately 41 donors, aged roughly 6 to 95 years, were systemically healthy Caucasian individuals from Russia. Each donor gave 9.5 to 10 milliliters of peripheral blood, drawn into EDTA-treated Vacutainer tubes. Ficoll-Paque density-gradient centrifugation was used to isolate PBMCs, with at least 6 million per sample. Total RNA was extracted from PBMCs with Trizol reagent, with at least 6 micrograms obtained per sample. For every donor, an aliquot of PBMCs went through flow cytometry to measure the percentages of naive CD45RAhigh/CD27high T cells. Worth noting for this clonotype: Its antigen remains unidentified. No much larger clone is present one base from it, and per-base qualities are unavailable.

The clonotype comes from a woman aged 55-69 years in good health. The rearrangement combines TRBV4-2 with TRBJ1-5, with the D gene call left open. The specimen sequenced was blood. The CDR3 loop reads CASSQDSRHGGQPQHF. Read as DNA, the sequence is TGTGCCAGCAGCCAAGATAGTAGGCACGGTGGTCAGCCCCAGCATTTT.